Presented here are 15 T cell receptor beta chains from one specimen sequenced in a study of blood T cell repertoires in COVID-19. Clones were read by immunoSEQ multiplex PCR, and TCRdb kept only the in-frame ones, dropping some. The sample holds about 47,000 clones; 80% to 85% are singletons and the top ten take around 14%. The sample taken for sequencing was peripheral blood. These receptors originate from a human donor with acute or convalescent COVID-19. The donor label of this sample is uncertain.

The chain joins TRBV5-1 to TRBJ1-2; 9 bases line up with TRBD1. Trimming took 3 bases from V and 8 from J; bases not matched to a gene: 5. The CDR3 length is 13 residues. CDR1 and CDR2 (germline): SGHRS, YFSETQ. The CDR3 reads CASSWGQGEGYTF. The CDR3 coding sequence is TGCGCCAGCAGCTGGGGACAGGGTGAAGGCTACACCTTC.

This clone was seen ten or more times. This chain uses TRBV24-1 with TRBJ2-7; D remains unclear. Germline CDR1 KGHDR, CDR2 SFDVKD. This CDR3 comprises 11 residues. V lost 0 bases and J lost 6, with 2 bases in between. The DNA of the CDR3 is TGTGCCACCAGTGATTTGCGCGAGCAGTACTTC. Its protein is CATSDLREQYF.

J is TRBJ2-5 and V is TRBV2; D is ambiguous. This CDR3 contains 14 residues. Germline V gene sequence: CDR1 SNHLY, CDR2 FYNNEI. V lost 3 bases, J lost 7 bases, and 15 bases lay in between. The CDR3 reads CASSEVVTGVTQYF. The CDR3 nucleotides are TGTGCCAGCAGTGAGGTTGTGACTGGCGTGACCCAGTACTTC.

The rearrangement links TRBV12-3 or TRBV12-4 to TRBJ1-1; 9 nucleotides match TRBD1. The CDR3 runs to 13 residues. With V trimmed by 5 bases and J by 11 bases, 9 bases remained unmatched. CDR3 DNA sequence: TGTGCCAGCAGTATCACGACAGGGGGATTGGCTTTCTTT. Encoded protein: CASSITTGGLAFF.

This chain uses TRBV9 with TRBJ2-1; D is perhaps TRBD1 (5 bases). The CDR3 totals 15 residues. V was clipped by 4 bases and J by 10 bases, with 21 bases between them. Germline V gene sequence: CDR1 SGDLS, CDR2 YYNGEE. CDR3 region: CASSPEAALPGEQFF. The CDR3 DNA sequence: TGTGCCAGCAGCCCAGAGGCAGCTCTCCCAGGGGAGCAGTTCTTC.

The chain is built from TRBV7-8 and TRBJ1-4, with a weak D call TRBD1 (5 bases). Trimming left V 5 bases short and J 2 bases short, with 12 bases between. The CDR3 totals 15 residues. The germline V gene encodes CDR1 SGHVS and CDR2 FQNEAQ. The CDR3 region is CASSPSGVTNEKLFF. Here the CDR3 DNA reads TGTGCCAGCAGCCCCTCGGGGGTGACTAATGAAAAACTGTTTTTT.

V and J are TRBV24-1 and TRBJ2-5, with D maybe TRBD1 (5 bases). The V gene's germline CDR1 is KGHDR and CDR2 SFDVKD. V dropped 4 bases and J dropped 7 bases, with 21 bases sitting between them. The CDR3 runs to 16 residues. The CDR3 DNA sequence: TGTGCCACCAGTGACCCCGTCCCGCAGGGCGAAAGGACCCAGTACTTC. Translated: CATSDPVPQGERTQYF.

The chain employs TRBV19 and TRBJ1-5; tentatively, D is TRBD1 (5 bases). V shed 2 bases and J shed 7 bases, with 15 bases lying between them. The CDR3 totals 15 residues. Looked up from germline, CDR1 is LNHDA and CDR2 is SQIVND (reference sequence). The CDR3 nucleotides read TGTGCCAGTAGTATACATCAGGGAGGTGAGCAGCCCCAGCATTTT. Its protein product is CASSIHQGGEQPQHF.

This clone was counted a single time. The CDR3 bases are TGTGCCAGCAGCTACGACCGGGACAGGGTAGGTGGCTACACCTTC. This gives the protein CASSYDRDRVGGYTF. V gene TRBV5-6 combines with J gene TRBJ1-2, with 9 nucleotides matching TRBD1. This CDR3 spans 15 amino acids. The V segment lost 3 bases and the J segment 7 bases; nucleotides outside the gene matches: 10. Germline loops: CDR1 SGHDT, CDR2 YYEEEE.

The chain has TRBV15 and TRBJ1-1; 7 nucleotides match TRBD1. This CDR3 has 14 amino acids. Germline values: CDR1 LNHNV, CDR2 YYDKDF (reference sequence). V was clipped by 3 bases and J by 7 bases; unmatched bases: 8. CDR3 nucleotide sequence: TGTGCCACCAGCAGCCAGGGGGTTCCGGGTGAAGCTTTCTTT. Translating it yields CATSSQGVPGEAFF.

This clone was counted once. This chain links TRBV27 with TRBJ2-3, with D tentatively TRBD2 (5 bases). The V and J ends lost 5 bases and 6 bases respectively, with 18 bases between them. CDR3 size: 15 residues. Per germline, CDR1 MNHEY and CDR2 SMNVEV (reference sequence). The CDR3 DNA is TGTGCCAGCAGTCCTCGGGGTCCAGCAACGGATACGCAGTATTTT. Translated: CASSPRGPATDTQYF.

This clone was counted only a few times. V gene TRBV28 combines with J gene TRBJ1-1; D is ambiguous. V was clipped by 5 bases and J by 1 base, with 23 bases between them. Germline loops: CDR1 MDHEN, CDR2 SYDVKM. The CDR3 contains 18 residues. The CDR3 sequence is CASSLFFWTPRENTEAFF. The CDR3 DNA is TGTGCCAGCAGTCTGTTTTTTTGGACTCCACGGGAGAACACTGAAGCTTTCTTT. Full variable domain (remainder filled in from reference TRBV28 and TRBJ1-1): DVKVTQSSRYLVKRTGEKVFLECVQDMDHENMFWYRQDPGLGLRLIYFSYDVKMKEKGDIPEGYSVSREKKERFSLILESASTNQTSMYLCASSLFFWTPRENTEAFFGQGTRLTVV.

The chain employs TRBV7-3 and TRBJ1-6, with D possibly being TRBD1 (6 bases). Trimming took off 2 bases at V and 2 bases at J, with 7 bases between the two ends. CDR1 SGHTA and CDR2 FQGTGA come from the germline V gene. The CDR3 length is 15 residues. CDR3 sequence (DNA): TGTGCCAGCAGCTTAGAGGGGGCCTATAATTCACCCCTCCACTTT. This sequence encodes CASSLEGAYNSPLHF.

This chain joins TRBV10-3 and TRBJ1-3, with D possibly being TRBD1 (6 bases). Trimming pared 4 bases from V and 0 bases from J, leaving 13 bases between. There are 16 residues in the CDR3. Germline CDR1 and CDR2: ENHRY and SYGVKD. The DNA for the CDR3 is TGTGCCATCAGTGCCCCGACAGGTCACTCTGGAAACACCATATATTTT. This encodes CAISAPTGHSGNTIYF.

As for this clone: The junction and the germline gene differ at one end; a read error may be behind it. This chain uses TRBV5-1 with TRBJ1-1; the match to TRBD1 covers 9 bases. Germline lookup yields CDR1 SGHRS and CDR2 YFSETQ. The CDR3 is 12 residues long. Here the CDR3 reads CASSLDGTGQLF. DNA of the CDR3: TGCGCCAGCAGCTTGGACGGGACAGGGCAACTCTTT.